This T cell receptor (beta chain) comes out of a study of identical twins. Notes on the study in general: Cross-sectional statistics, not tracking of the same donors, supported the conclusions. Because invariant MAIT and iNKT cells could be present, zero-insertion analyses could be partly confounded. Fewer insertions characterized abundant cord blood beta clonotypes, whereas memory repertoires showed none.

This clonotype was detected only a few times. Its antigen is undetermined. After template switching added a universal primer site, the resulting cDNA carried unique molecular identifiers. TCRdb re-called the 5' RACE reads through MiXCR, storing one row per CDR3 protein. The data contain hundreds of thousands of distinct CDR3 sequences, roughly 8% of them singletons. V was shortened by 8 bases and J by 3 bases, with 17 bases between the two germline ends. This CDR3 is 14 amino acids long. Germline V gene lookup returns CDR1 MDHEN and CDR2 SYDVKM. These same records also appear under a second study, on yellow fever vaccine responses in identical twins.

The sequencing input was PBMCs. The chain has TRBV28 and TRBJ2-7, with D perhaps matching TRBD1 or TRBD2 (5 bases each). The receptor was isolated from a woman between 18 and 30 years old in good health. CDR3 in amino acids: CASGRAGSIYEQYF. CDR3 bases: TGTGCCAGCGGGCGGGCAGGGAGCATCTACGAGCAGTACTTC.